What follows are 22 T cell receptor beta chains derived from one specimen sequenced in a study of identical twins. Via MiXCR, TCRdb re-called the 5' RACE reads, giving one row per CDR3 protein. The table has fewer than 450,000 distinct CDR3 sequences, roughly 10% seen once. Sequenced sample: naive T cells sorted from blood. The receptors originated from a woman aged 45 to 65 in good health.

The chain has TRBV21-1 and TRBJ2-3; TRBD2, as called in the table, went unchecked against the DNA. TRBV21-1 is noted as a pseudogene. CDR3 length: 13 residues. The chain's CDR3 is CEAPGGGTDTQYF. DNA for the CDR3: TGTGAAGCGCCGGGTGGAGGGACAGATACGCAGTATTTT.

This clonotype came up a few times. The chain is built from TRBV24-1 and TRBJ2-1, with 7 bases aligning to TRBD2. The CDR3 has 16 amino acids. The germline CDR1 and CDR2 sequences are KGHDR and SFDVKD. V shed 3 bases, J shed 8 bases, and the junction held 12 bases outside the gene matches. Here the CDR3 reads CATSDGGGPSFDEQFF. CDR3 nucleotides: TGTGCCACCAGTGATGGGGGAGGGCCGTCTTTCGATGAGCAGTTCTTC.

This clonotype came up a few times. The V call is TRBV5-6, the J call TRBJ2-3; D is possibly TRBD1 (5 bases). The CDR3 totals 15 residues. Trimming removed 0 bases at V and 2 bases at J, with 10 bases between. Germline V gene sequence: CDR1 SGHDT, CDR2 YYEEEE. CDR3 sequence reads: CASSLGEQATDTQYF. The CDR3 DNA reads as TGTGCCAGCAGCTTGGGGGAACAGGCCACAGATACGCAGTATTTT.

This clonotype was seen at least ten times. One end of the junction is discordant with germline, which a read error may explain. The chain uses TRBV10-3 and TRBJ2-1; D is unclear. The length of the CDR3 is 12 residues. Germline CDR1 is ENHRY and CDR2 is SYGVKD. The CDR3: CAISIRDDEQFF. CDR3 sequence (DNA): TGTGCCATCAGCATCCGAGACGACGAGCAATTCTTC.

This clonotype was seen repeatedly, ten times or more. This chain connects TRBV4-1 to TRBJ1-6, with 9 bases matching TRBD1. V was clipped by 2 bases and J by 13 bases; unmatched bases: 15. This CDR3 spans 17 amino acids. CDR1 and CDR2 from the germline V gene are MGHRA and YSYEKL. The CDR3 here is CASSQPKNRGQSAPLHF. The CDR3 DNA sequence: TGCGCCAGCAGCCAACCAAAAAACAGGGGGCAGTCCGCGCCCCTCCACTTT.

For the CDR3, the DNA is TGTGCCAGCAGCGTCGTGGGGCTAGGTGATAACATTCAGTACTTC. Residues: CASSVVGLGDNIQYF. The rearrangement joins TRBV5-4 to TRBJ2-4; tentatively, D is TRBD1 (5 bases). The CDR3 covers 15 residues. Trimming took off 4 bases at V and 7 bases at J, with 18 bases between the two ends. Germline loops: CDR1 SGHNT, CDR2 YYREEE (reference sequence). Based on the CDR3 plus reference TRBV5-4 and TRBJ2-4, the full variable domain is ETGVTQSPTHLIKTRGQQVTLRCSSQSGHNTVSWYQQALGQGPQFIFQYYREEENGRGNFPPRFSGLQFPNYSSELNVNALELDDSALYLCASSVVGLGDNIQYFGAGTRLSVL.

The chain uses TRBV18 and TRBJ1-1, with 8 bases that match TRBD1. The CDR3 runs to 15 residues. The germline V gene has CDR1 KGHSH and CDR2 LQKENI. V lost 5 bases and J lost 3; bases outside the gene matches: 8. The CDR3 coding sequence is TGTGCCAGCTCAAGACGACAGGGGATCGACACTGAAGCTTTCTTT. Protein product: CASSRRQGIDTEAFF.

This clonotype was detected only a few times. The chain joins TRBV3-1 to TRBJ2-7; 12 bases map to TRBD2. From germline, CDR1 is LGHDT and CDR2 YNNKEL (reference sequence). Trimming at V came to 1 base and at J to 5 bases, leaving 15 bases not matched to a gene. The CDR3 covers 19 residues. CDR3 coding DNA: TGTGCCAGCAGCCAAGGCTTAAGTAGGACTAGCGGGAATTCGAACGAGCAGTACTTC. Its protein is CASSQGLSRTSGNSNEQYF.

This clonotype has a handful of counts. This rearrangement joins TRBV29-1 to TRBJ2-7, with 9 bases aligning to TRBD2. Germline CDR1 reads SQVTM; CDR2 reads ANQGSEA. The CDR3 covers 12 residues. The CDR3 sequence is CRLAGETYEQYF. The CDR3 DNA reads TGCAGATTAGCGGGAGAAACCTACGAGCAGTACTTC.

The V and J genes are TRBV12-3 or TRBV12-4 and TRBJ1-6; no clear D. The CDR3 sequence is 14 residues long. V was shortened by 7 bases and J by 0 bases, with 7 bases between the two germline ends. CDR3 in amino acids: CASTWGSYNSPLHF. The DNA of the CDR3 is TGTGCCAGCACCTGGGGCTCCTATAATTCACCCCTCCACTTT.

Many counts were recorded for this clonotype. V is TRBV6-1 and J is TRBJ2-3; D not certain. V lost 0 bases and J 1 base, leaving 8 bases between the germline ends. The CDR3 has 15 residues. Germline-derived CDR1 and CDR2 are MNHNS and SASEGT. CDR3 coding DNA: TGTGCCAGCAGTGAAGCGCTTCACGGCACAGATACGCAGTATTTT. Amino acids: CASSEALHGTDTQYF.

This clonotype came up many times. The genes are TRBV20-1 and TRBJ2-2, with 9 positions matching TRBD2. V trimming: 0 bases; J trimming: 3 bases; junction bases outside the gene matches: 2. The CDR3 loop spans 15 amino acids. CDR1 and CDR2 from the germline V gene are DFQATT and SNEGSKA (reference sequence). CDR3 nucleotide sequence: TGCAGTGCTAGAGATGTAGCGGGAGACACCGGGGAGCTGTTTTTT. Residues: CSARDVAGDTGELFF.

This clonotype was seen more than once but under ten times. The chain carries TRBV19 and TRBJ1-1; unclear D gene. Trimming stripped 7 bases from V and 8 bases from J, with 11 bases between. The CDR3 is made up of 11 amino acids. Germline V lookup: CDR1 LNHDA, CDR2 SQIVND (reference sequence). CDR3 sequence reads: CASTEWQEAFF. CDR3 bases: TGTGCCAGTACAGAGTGGCAGGAAGCTTTCTTT.

This clonotype was picked up a small number of times. V is TRBV5-1 and J is TRBJ2-1; D unresolved. Germline V gives CDR1 SGHRS, CDR2 YFSETQ. The CDR3 contains 13 residues. V was shortened by 1 base and J by 5 bases, with 7 bases between the two germline ends. The CDR3 is CASSLFSDNEQFF. CDR3 in DNA: TGCGCCAGCAGCTTGTTCAGCGACAATGAGCAGTTCTTC.

The CDR3 DNA is TGTGCCAGCAGCGTGGATTGGACAGGGGTTCGCTCCCTCCACTTT. The encoded protein is CASSVDWTGVRSLHF. The V and J genes are TRBV9 and TRBJ1-6; 9 bases match TRBD1. The CDR3 loop spans 15 amino acids. V dropped 2 bases and J dropped 14; count of bases not matched to a gene: 11. The germline gives CDR1 SGDLS, CDR2 YYNGEE.

This clonotype has ten or more counts. The chain carries TRBV4-1 and TRBJ2-3; TRBD2 matches at 13 bases. The germline CDR1 and CDR2 sequences are MGHRA and YSYEKL. The CDR3 loop spans 17 amino acids. After removal of 1 base from V and 3 bases from J, the junction contained 4 bases not matched to a gene. CDR3 nucleotide sequence: TGCGCCAGCAGCCAAGGATGGACTAGCGGGGGTACAGATACGCAGTATTTT. This encodes CASSQGWTSGGTDTQYF.

This clonotype was seen many times. The gene calls are TRBV10-3 and TRBJ2-1; 8 nucleotides match TRBD1. Germline loops: CDR1 ENHRY, CDR2 SYGVKD. This CDR3 is built from 16 residues. With 3 bases clipped from V and 5 bases from J, the junction kept 9 bases outside the gene matches. DNA of the CDR3: TGTGCCATCAGTGATCCGACCAGGGGGCTGGACAATGAGCAGTTCTTC. Its protein is CAISDPTRGLDNEQFF.

The chain couples TRBV25-1 to TRBJ2-3; D remains ambiguous. Trimming pared 3 bases from V and 6 bases from J, leaving 7 bases between. This CDR3 has 12 amino acids. The germline V gene encodes CDR1 MGHDK and CDR2 SYGVNS. The CDR3 is CASSDLRDTQYF. The CDR3, as DNA: TGTGCCAGCAGTGACCTAAGGGATACGCAGTATTTT.

This clonotype was detected ten times or more. The chain has TRBV11-2 and TRBJ2-1; D call uncertain. Germline lookup yields CDR1 SGHAT and CDR2 FQNNGV. The CDR3 length is 16 residues. With 5 bases removed from V and 0 bases from J, the gap between germline ends came to 14 bases. The CDR3 nucleotides read TGTGCCAGCAGCCTGACTTTAAAAAGCTCCTACAATGAGCAGTTCTTC. Translated: CASSLTLKSSYNEQFF.

This clonotype was detected only a few times. The genes are TRBV5-1 and TRBJ2-1; 12 bases match TRBD2. Germline lookup yields CDR1 SGHRS and CDR2 YFSETQ. With 3 bases clipped from V and 4 bases from J, the junction kept 2 bases outside the gene matches. The CDR3 has 15 residues. The CDR3 DNA sequence: TGCGCCAGCAGCTGGACTAGCGGGACTTACAATGAGCAGTTCTTC. Amino acids: CASSWTSGTYNEQFF.

This clonotype has only a few counts. This rearrangement joins TRBV4-1 to TRBJ2-4; 8 bases match TRBD2. Trimming at V came to 2 bases and at J to 0 bases, leaving 9 bases not matched to a gene. The CDR3 extends over 18 amino acids. Germline CDR1 MGHRA, CDR2 YSYEKL. DNA for the CDR3: TGCGCCAGCAGCCAACCCTCTTTAGCGGGACTAGCCAAAAACATTCAGTACTTC. Protein sequence: CASSQPSLAGLAKNIQYF.

In its sample, this clonotype was seen a few times. This chain connects TRBV7-9 to TRBJ2-6; 7 positions match TRBD1. CDR3 length: 14 residues. Trimming at V came to 5 bases and at J to 3 bases, leaving 1 base not matched to a gene. CDR1 is SEHNR, CDR2 FQNEAQ, per germline (reference sequence). The DNA of the CDR3 is TGTGCCAGCAGCCAGGGGGTTGGGGCCAACGTCCTGACTTTC. Translated, it gives CASSQGVGANVLTF.